The 8 T cell receptor beta chains in this list originate from one sample, sequenced in a study of technical replicates of blood from a few donors. The data were produced by immunoSEQ multiplex PCR, yet TCRdb's version contains in-frame clones alone and is incomplete. Of more than 90,000 clones in the sample, approximately 95% were seen once. The sequenced material came from T cells isolated from PBMCs. These receptors were collected from a human donor in good health.

The CDR3 coding sequence is TGTGCCAGCTACAGTTTCGCGAGTGGCTACACCTTC. Translating it yields CASYSFASGYTF. The J gene is TRBJ1-2, the V gene TRBV2; D ambiguous. The CDR3 runs to 12 residues. Germline V gene sequence: CDR1 SNHLY, CDR2 FYNNEI. V shed 8 bases and J shed 7 bases, with 14 bases lying between them.

The chain has TRBV20-1 and TRBJ1-2, with unresolved D. Trimming took 4 bases from V and 3 from J, leaving 6 bases between them. The V gene's germline CDR1 is DFQATT and CDR2 SNEGSKA (reference sequence). CDR3 length equals 11 residues. The CDR3 nucleotides read TGCAGTGCTAACCGGGACTATGGCTACACCTTC. Its translation is CSANRDYGYTF.

The J gene is TRBJ2-7, the V gene TRBV7-2, with TRBD1 as a possible D gene (5 bases). This CDR3 is built from 13 residues. CDR1 and CDR2 (germline): SGHTA, FQGNSA. The V end lost 5 bases, the J end lost 3 bases, and 11 bases lay between the germline ends. The CDR3 region is CASSLDNRYEQYF. CDR3 bases: TGTGCCAGCAGCCTGGACAACCGCTACGAGCAGTACTTC.

The genes are TRBV7-6 and TRBJ2-3; perhaps TRBD2 as D (5 bases). Germline CDR1 is SGHVS and CDR2 is FNYEAQ. The length of the CDR3 is 16 residues. V lost 1 base and J lost 0, with 11 bases in between. CDR3 in DNA: TGTGCCAGCAGCTTAGAAGCTAGCCTTAGCACAGATACGCAGTATTTT. Protein product: CASSLEASLSTDTQYF.

The chain carries TRBV27 and TRBJ2-7; 9 bases match TRBD1. CDR3 length: 15 residues. Looked up from germline, CDR1 is MNHEY and CDR2 is SMNVEV (reference sequence). V dropped 5 bases and J dropped 0; count of bases not matched to a gene: 5. This CDR3 reads CASSHGQGSSYEQYF. Written as DNA, the CDR3 is TGTGCCAGCAGTCACGGACAGGGGTCCTCCTACGAGCAGTACTTC.

The V call is TRBV2, the J call TRBJ2-1, with 8 bases aligning to TRBD2. J was trimmed by 6 bases and V by 9 bases; bases with no gene match: 4. The CDR3 has 12 amino acids. The germline CDR1 and CDR2 sequences are SNHLY and FYNNEI. CDR3 coding DNA: TGTGCCAGTGGGACTAGATCCAATGAGCAGTTCTTC. This gives the protein CASGTRSNEQFF.

The J gene is TRBJ2-7, the V gene TRBV10-2; 7 bases agree with TRBD1. Germline loops: CDR1 WSHSY, CDR2 SAAADI. J lost 1 base, V lost 7 bases, and 7 bases had no gene match. CDR3 length: 14 residues. The CDR3 DNA reads as TGCGCCAGCATCCAGAAGACAGGGTCCTACGAGCAGTACTTC. Translating gives CASIQKTGSYEQYF.

The chain couples TRBV4-1 to TRBJ2-7; 11 bases line up with TRBD2. The V gene's germline CDR1 is MGHRA and CDR2 YSYEKL. The CDR3 covers 19 residues. Unmatched junction bases numbered 12, after V lost 2 bases and J lost 0 bases. The CDR3 DNA reads TGCGCCAGCAGCCAAATTAGCGGGAGGGCGCCATTGAGCTCCTACGAGCAGTACTTC. Translation gives CASSQISGRAPLSSYEQYF.